This T cell receptor beta chain was observed in a study of blood T cell repertoires in COVID-19. Study-level background: In each case, the material was cDNA or gDNA derived from T cells, B-cell-depleted T cells, or PBMCs.

TCRdb keeps only in-frame clones here, not all; method: immunoSEQ multiplex PCR. The table records 60,000 or so clones, 80% to 90% of them present only once. The V gene lost 0 bases and the J gene lost 5 bases, with 6 bases spanning the gap. CDR1 is SGHRS, CDR2 YFSETQ, per germline. The CDR3 runs 13 residues. The V call is TRBV5-1, the J call TRBJ2-1, with D unresolved. The sequencing input was peripheral blood. The TCR sequence derives from a human donor with active COVID-19. The donor label of this sample is uncertain. The DNA of the CDR3 is TGCGCCAGCAGCTTGGCCCAGGACAATGAGCAGTTCTTC. This translates into CASSLAQDNEQFF.